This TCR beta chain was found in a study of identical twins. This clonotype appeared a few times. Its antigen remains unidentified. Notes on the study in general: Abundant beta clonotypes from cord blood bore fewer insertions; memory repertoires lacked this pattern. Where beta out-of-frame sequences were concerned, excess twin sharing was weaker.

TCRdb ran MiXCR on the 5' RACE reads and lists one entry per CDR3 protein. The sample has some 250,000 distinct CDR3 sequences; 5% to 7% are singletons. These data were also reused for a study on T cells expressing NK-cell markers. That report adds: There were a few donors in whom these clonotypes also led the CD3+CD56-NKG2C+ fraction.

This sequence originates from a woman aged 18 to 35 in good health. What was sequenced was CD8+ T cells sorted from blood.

The CDR3 spells CASRPDSEKLFF. The CDR3 region has the DNA TGTGCCAGCAGACCGGACAGCGAAAAACTGTTTTTT. The chain is built from TRBV12-3 or TRBV12-4 and TRBJ1-4; possibly TRBD1 for D (6 bases). The CDR3 totals 12 residues. V gave up 6 bases and J gave up 8 bases, with 10 bases separating them.